This TCR beta chain was sequenced during a study of radiation and T cells in renal cell carcinoma (dated by TCRdb to 2018 to 2021). About the study as a whole: The samples were obtained from a clinical trial, where primary renal cell carcinomas were treated with 15 Gy stereotactic body radiation therapy and then removed by nephrectomy 4 weeks afterward. A total of around 50 samples underwent TCR beta sequencing, made up of around 26 tumors and roughly 27 peripheral blood samples. In the approximately 53 samples combined, 4,016,671 unique CDR3 nucleotide sequences were found, encoding 2.5 million to 3 million unique CDR3 amino acid sequences. The paper as a whole reports these results and caveats: Blood repertoire dynamics were not followed beyond 4 weeks after treatment. Because no pretreatment tumor biopsies were available, whether clonotypes were present in the tumor at baseline could not be determined. Because the trial had a single-armed design, the trial could not examine how radiation dose or scheduling affected the TCR repertoire. In blood, the top tumor clonotypes increased between baseline and 2 weeks post-radiation and then shrank by 4 weeks, which suggests that tumor-resident clones expanded only transiently.

TCR beta libraries were generated from genomic DNA with the immunoSEQ kit, following the manufacturer's recommendations. To prepare the libraries, a first multiplex PCR with proprietary primers was run, followed by a second PCR that added unique barcodes, and a bead cleanup was done after each round. Each sample batch included a kit-provided positive control reaction and a negative control reaction. The final libraries were assessed on an Agilent 4200 TapeStation D1000 ScreenTape, pooled by volume, and quantified by qPCR. Sequencing ran on an Illumina NextSeq500 with a MidOutput 150-cycle cartridge, using 156 Read1 and 15 Index1 cycles with kit custom primers. The pooled library was loaded at 1.0 pM, with a roughly 22% PhiX control spiked in. Processing in the source paper ran as follows. Vendor-processed data were analyzed in R, and a clonotype was defined as all T cells sharing the same CDR3 nucleotide sequence. In the clone abundance analyses, frequencies were normalized to the 10,000 most abundant clones in each sample. Public T cell clones, averaging fewer than five per sample, were removed before analysis. A difference in abundance of at least 32-fold between compartments was used to define tumor-enriched and baseline blood-enriched clonotypes. A beta-binomial differential abundance model was used to identify clonotypes that expanded or contracted between blood time points. Similarity between tumor and blood repertoires was quantified using the Baroni-Urbani and Buser coefficient, and groups were compared with two-tailed Wilcoxon tests in R. What TCRdb holds here is the immuneACCESS table cut down to in-frame rearrangements. Part of the clones is not present; checked against another copy, under half of the missing clones reflect an unresolved V gene, and the others are unexplained. V, J and clone size are taken as reported in that table, and D and trimming were inferred from the DNA itself. Within this sample are roughly 120,000 clones, with 80% to 90% of them counted one time only. The ten largest clones capture 1.5% to 2% of the sample.

As concerns this clone: Its antigen has not been determined. Per-base quality was not reported, and no clone a single base away is much larger than it.

Sample time point, as interpreted from the label and publication: blood 2 weeks post-SBRT. The treatment or condition label, as the study defines it: 15 Gy SBRT to primary tumor, nephrectomy 4 weeks later. Serial peripheral blood from radiation-treated patients was sampled at baseline, 2 weeks and 4 weeks after SBRT to track tumor-enriched clonotypes. All patients had renal cell carcinoma with clear cell pathology. The QIAamp DNA Blood Mini Kit (Qiagen) was used to prepare genomic DNA for TCR sequencing. The analyses included only samples that passed all quality control checks. V was cut back by 0 bases and J by 2 bases, leaving a gap of 14 bases between them. The germline V gene supplies CDR1 MNHEY and CDR2 SVGAGI. Its CDR3 holds 16 amino acids, cysteine through phenylalanine. Only CDR3 DNA is held: 48 bases, read in frame from base 1.

This chain joins TRBV6-5 to TRBJ2-7; the D gene identity is not certain. This sequence was found in an older woman with renal cell carcinoma. The sequences come from blood, collected from a patient whose treatment included radiotherapy and nephrectomy. For the CDR3, the sequence is CASSYSSRLWAYEQYF. The DNA sequence is TGTGCCAGCAGTTACTCCTCCCGGCTGTGGGCCTACGAGCAGTACTTC.